This T cell receptor (beta chain) stems from a study of T cells after yellow fever vaccination (dated by TCRdb to between 2017 and 2020). Regarding the study in general: Libraries from fractions with low cell numbers were prepared with the SMART-Seq v4 Ultra Low Input RNA kit. To follow T-cell clones before and after primary and booster YFV17D yellow fever vaccination, bulk TCR alpha and beta repertoires were sequenced over time. Two healthy male donors, one aged 18 to 30 and one aged 30 to 39 years, were included in the cohort. Blood samples were taken at several timepoints before and after primary and secondary immunization, and bulk PBMC replicates and cell subsets were isolated.

The treatment or condition tag for this specimen amounts to: live attenuated yellow fever vaccine strain. A standard Ficoll-Paque protocol was used to isolate PBMCs from peripheral blood. Dynabeads CD4 and CD8 positive selection kits were used to isolate the CD4 and CD8 T-cell fractions. RNA was extracted with TriZol from bulk PBMCs, CD4 and CD8 fractions, and dextramer-positive and dextramer-negative fractions. Broader findings and caveats from the paper: A small share of clonotypes was detected in both CD4 and CD8 compartments, with the overlap likely arising from convergent recombination. After the booster, most clones that had expanded after primary vaccination were detected again (about 97% of CD4 and roughly nine tenths of CD8), suggesting broad maintenance of memory. The secondary T-cell response was weaker than the primary response but faster, peaking on day 5 instead of day 15. FACS-sorted repertoires could contain abundant contaminating clonotypes from the bulk population, so computational filtering was required. Because only two donors were included in the study, the extent to which the findings can be generalized is limited.

Synthesis of TCR cDNA relied on 5'RACE template switching, a step that introduced a universal primer site along with unique molecular identifiers. Priming of cDNA synthesis was performed from both the TCR alpha and TCR beta constant segments. Library amplification involved two PCR steps, and the second step added sample barcodes and sequencing adapters. Libraries were sequenced on Illumina HiSeq 2500 (2x100 bp) or NovaSeq (2x150 bp). The paper's processing steps were these. MIGEC was used to demultiplex reads and collapse the reads into UMI consensus sequences, and MiXCR was used for V(D)J alignment. Clonotypes responding to the vaccine were identified with edgeR on replicate PBMC samples, with the criteria of FDR below 0.01 and a log2 fold change above 5 up to day 15. Each bulk clonotype received a CD4 or CD8 identity based on whether the sequenced CD4 or CD8 repertoire contained that clonotype at higher abundance. Clones were called with MiXCR by TCRdb after fastp trimmed the public reads at Q25, and only in-frame beta chains were retained. Under each unique CDR3 protein, matching rows form one entry showing the most common genes and DNA. The V and J calls come from TCRdb's annotation, not from the publication. Within this sample are 170,000 or so distinct CDR3 sequences, with approximately 6.2% of them counted one time only. Nearly 3% of the sample goes to the ten largest clones.

Its CDR3 holds 15 amino acids, cysteine through phenylalanine. The DNA shown is the 45-base CDR3, in frame from base 1. V lost 6 bases and J lost 2 bases; the stretch between them is 14 bases long. Reading the germline V gene gives CDR1 MNHNS and CDR2 SASEGT. This clonotype was picked up many times. Its antigen is not yet known. Within one base of it there is no much larger clone, and no base qualities were kept. The receptor's source is a young man who received the YFV17D yellow fever vaccine. The sequence links TRBV6-1 to TRBJ2-1, and perhaps TRBD1 as D gene, on 6 matching bases. Source: CD4+ T cells sorted from PBMCs, taken on the day of the first yellow fever vaccination. The base sequence is TGTGCCAGCAGCACCGACAGGCCTGCCTACAATGAGCAGTTCTTC. Its translation is CASSTDRPAYNEQFF.